This entry describes one TCR beta chain. As yet, its antigen is unknown. Researchers ran the PCR with 60 Vbeta and 13 Jbeta primers. Sequenced by immunoSEQ multiplex PCR; TCRdb stores in-frame clones only, minus some. The sample holds about 160,000 clones, around nine tenths seen once. This CDR3 has 12 amino acids. In germline, CDR1 is SGHAT, CDR2 FQNNGV. V gave up 5 bases and J gave up 8 bases; unmatched junction bases: 3. These donors counted as nominally healthy when sampled, but unrecorded immune exposures were likely. This sample stems from a study of cytomegalovirus exposure and HLA in healthy donors. Study conclusions and caveats: The authors judged a highly shared variant cluster likely a sequencing artifact.

The rearrangement joins TRBV11-2 to TRBJ1-2; 9 bases fit TRBD1. The sequencing sample was made of PBMCs. This clonotype was sampled from a woman between 25 and 40 years old in good health and CMV-seronegative. The CDR3 bases are TGTGCCAGCAGCGGGACAGGGAACGGCTACACCTTC. Residues: CASSGTGNGYTF.